This entry features one T cell receptor beta chain sequence. This specimen comes from a study of blood T cell repertoires in COVID-19. This table comes from immunoSEQ multiplex PCR, and its TCRdb copy is limited to in-frame clones, with some not included. Of some 490,000 clones in the sample, roughly nine tenths are singletons; the top ten hold 6.5% to 9.5%. Germline trimming cut 10 bases from V and 0 bases from J; bases unmatched to any gene: 11. Germline V gene lookup returns CDR1 MNHEY and CDR2 SVGAGI. The CDR3 spans 15 residues. The J gene is TRBJ2-7, the V gene TRBV6-5; TRBD1 aligns across 8 bases. The source is an older woman who had recovered from COVID-19. Source material: PBMCs or T cells enriched from blood (not recorded which). In DNA form, the CDR3 reads TGTGCCACCAGGACCGGGACAGGCAACTCCTACGAGCAGTACTTC. Amino acid sequence: CATRTGTGNSYEQYF.